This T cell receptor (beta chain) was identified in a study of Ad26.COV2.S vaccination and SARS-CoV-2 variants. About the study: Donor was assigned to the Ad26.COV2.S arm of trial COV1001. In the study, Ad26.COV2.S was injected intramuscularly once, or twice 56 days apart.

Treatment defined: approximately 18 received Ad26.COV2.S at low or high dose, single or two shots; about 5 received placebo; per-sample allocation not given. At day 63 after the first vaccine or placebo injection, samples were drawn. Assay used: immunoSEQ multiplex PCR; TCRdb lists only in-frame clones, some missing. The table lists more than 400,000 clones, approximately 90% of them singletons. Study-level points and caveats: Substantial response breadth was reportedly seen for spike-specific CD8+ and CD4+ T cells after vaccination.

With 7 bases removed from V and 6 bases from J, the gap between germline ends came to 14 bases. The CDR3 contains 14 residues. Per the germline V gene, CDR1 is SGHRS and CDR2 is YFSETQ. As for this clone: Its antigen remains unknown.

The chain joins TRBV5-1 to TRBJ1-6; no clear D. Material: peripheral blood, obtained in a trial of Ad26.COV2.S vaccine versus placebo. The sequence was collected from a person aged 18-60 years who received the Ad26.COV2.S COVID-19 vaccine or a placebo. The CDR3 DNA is TGCGCCAGCCCCCGACTCCGATCTAATTCACCCCTCCACTTT. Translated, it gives CASPRLRSNSPLHF.